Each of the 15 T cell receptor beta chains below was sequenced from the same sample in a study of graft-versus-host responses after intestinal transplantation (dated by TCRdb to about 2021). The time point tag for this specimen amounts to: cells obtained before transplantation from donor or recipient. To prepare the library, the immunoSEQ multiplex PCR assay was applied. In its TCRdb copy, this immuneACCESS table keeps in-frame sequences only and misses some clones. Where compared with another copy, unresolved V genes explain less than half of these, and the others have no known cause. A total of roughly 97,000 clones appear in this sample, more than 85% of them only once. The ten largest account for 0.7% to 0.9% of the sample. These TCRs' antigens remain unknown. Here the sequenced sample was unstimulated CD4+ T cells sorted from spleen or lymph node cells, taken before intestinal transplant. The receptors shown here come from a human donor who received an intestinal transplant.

Here the CDR3 DNA reads TGTGCCATCAGTGAGCGACTAGCGGGAGGGGCAGATACGCAGTATTTT. Amino acids: CAISERLAGGADTQYF. The rearrangement uses TRBV10-3 and TRBJ2-3, with 14 bases lining up with TRBD2. Per the germline V gene, CDR1 is ENHRY and CDR2 is SYGVKD. The CDR3 is 16 amino acids. With 2 bases clipped from V and 4 bases from J, the junction kept 2 bases outside the gene matches.

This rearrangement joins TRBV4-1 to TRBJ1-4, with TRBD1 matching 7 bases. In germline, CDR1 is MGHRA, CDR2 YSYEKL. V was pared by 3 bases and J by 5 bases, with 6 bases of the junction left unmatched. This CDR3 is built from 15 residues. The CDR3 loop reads CASSHQRGQNEKLFF. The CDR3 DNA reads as TGCGCCAGCAGCCACCAAAGGGGGCAAAATGAAAAACTGTTTTTT.

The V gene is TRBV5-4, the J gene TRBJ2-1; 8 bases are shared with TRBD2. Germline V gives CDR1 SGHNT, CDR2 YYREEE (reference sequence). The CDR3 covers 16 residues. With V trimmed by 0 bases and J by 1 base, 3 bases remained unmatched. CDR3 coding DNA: TGTGCCAGCAGCTTGGGGACTAGCTCATCCTACAATGAGCAGTTCTTC. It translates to CASSLGTSSSYNEQFF.

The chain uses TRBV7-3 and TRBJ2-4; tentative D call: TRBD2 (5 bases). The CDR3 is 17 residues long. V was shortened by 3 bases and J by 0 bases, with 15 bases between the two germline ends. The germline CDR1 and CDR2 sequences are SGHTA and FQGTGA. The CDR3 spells CASSLGLRGSAKNIQYF. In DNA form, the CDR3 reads TGTGCCAGCAGCTTGGGCCTTCGAGGGTCAGCCAAAAACATTCAGTACTTC.

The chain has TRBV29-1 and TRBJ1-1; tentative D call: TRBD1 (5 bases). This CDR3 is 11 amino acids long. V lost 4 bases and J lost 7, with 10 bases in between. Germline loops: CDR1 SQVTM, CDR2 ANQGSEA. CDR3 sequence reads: CSVGGVDEAFF. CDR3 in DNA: TGCAGCGTTGGAGGGGTTGATGAAGCTTTCTTT.

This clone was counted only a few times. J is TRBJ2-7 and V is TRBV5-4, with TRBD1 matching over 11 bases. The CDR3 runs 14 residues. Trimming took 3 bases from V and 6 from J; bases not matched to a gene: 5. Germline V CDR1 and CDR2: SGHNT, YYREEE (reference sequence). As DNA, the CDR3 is TGTGCCAGCAGCTCCGGACAGGGGGCTGGCGAGCAGTACTTC. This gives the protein CASSSGQGAGEQYF.

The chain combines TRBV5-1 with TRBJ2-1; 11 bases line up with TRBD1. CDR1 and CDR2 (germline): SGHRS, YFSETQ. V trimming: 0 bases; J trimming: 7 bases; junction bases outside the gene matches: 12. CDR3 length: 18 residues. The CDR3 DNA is TGCGCCAGCAGCTTGGCCGGGATTATGGGACAGGGGGGAAATGAGCAGTTCTTC. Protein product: CASSLAGIMGQGGNEQFF.

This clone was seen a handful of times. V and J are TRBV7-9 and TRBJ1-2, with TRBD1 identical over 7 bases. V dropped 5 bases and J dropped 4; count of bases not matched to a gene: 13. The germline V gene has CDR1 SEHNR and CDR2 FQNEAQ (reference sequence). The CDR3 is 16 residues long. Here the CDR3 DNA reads TGTGCCAGCAGCCGTCCTCCGGGACAGCTTTTCTATGGCTACACCTTC. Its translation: CASSRPPGQLFYGYTF.

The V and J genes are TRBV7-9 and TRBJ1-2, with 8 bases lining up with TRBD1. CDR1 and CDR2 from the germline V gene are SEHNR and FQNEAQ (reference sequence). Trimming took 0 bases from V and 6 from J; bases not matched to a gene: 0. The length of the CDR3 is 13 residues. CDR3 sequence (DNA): TGTGCCAGCAGCTTAGCGACAGGGGATGGCTACACCTTC. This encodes CASSLATGDGYTF.

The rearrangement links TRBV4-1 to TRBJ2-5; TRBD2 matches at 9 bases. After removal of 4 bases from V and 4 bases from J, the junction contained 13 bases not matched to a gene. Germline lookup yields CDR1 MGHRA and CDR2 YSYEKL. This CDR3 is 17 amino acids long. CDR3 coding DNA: TGCGCCAGCAGCCCCATCCTAGGAGGCGGGGGGGCAGAGACCCAGTACTTC. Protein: CASSPILGGGGAETQYF.

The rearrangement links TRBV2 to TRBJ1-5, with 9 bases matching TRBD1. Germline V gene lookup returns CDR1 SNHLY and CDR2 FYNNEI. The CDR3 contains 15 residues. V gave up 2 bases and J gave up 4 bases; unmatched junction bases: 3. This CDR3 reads CASSEQGQGNQPQHF. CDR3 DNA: TGTGCCAGCAGTGAACAGGGACAGGGAAATCAGCCCCAGCATTTT.

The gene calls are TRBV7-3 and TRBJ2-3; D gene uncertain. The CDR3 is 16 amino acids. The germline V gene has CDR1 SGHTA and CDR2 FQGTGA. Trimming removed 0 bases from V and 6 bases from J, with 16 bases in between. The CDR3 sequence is CASSLTGDIGWDTQYF. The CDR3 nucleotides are TGTGCCAGCAGCTTAACCGGAGATATCGGGTGGGATACGCAGTATTTT.

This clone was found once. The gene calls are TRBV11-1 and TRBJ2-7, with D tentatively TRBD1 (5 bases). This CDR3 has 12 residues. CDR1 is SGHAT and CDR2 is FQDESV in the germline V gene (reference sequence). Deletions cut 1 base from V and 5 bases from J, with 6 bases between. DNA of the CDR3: TGTGCCAGCAGCTTAGGGGGCCACGAGCAGTACTTC. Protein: CASSLGGHEQYF. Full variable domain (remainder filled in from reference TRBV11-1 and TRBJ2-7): EAEVAQSPRYKITEKSQAVAFWCDPISGHATLYWYRQILGQGPELLVQFQDESVVDDSQLPKDRFSAERLKGVDSTLKIQPAELGDSAMYLCASSLGGHEQYFGPGTRLTVT.

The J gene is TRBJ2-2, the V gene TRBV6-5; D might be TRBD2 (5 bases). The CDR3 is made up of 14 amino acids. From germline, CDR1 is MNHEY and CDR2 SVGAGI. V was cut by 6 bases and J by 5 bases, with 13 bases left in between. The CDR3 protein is CASRVERETGELFF. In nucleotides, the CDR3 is TGTGCCAGCAGGGTGGAACGGGAAACCGGGGAGCTGTTTTTT.

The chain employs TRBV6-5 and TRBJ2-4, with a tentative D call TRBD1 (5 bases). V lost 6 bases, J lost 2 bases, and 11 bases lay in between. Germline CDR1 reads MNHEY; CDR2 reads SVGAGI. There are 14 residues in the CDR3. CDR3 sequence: CASRPQGSKNIQYF. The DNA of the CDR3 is TGTGCCAGCAGGCCCCAGGGTTCCAAAAACATTCAGTACTTC.